This T cell receptor (beta chain) was retrieved from a study of blood T cell repertoires in COVID-19. Study details: Researchers got acute and convalescent COVID-19 samples from the United States, Italy and Spain. PBMCs, B-cell-depleted T cells, or T cells provided the cDNA or gDNA that made up the material.

Data came from immunoSEQ multiplex PCR; TCRdb stores just in-frame clones and leaves some out. The data hold over 400,000 clones, with approximately 91% observed a single time. Germline loops: CDR1 SGHRS, CDR2 YFSETQ. Trimming cost V 5 bases and J 1 base, with 9 bases left between them. The CDR3 contains 13 residues. Seattle patients were enrolled while actively infected and followed longitudinally. Worth noting for this clone: Other DNA sequences of this sample code for an identical CDR3.

Input material: peripheral blood. The clonotype was recovered from a woman between 45 and 65 years old with COVID-19, enrolled during active disease. J is TRBJ1-2 and V is TRBV5-1; no clear D. The CDR3 nucleotides read TGCGCCAGCAGTTCTACTGGTAACTATGGCTACACCTTC. This codes for CASSSTGNYGYTF.